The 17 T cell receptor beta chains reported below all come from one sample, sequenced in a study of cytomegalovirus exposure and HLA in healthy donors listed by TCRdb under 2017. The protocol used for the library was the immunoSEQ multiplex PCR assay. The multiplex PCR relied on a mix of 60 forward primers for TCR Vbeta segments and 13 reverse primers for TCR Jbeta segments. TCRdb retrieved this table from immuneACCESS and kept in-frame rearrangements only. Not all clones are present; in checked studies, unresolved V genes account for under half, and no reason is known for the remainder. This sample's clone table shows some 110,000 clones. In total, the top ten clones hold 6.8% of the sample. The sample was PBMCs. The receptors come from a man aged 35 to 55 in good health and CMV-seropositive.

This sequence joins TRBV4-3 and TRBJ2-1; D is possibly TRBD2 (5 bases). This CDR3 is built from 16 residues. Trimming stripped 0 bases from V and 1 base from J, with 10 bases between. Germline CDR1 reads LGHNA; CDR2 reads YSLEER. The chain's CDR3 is CASSQEASISYNEQFF. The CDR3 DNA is TGCGCCAGCAGCCAAGAGGCTAGCATATCCTACAATGAGCAGTTCTTC.

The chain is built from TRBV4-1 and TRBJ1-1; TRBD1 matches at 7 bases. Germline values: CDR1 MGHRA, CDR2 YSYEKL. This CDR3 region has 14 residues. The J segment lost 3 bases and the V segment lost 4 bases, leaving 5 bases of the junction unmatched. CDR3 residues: CASSPRRGHTEAFF. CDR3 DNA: TGCGCCAGCAGCCCCCGGAGGGGGCACACTGAAGCTTTCTTT.

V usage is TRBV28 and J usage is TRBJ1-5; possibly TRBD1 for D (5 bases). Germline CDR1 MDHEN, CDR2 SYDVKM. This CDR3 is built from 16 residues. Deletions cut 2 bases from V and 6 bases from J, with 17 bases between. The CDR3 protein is CASSLMFGQGTQPQHF. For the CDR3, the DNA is TGTGCCAGCAGTTTAATGTTCGGGCAGGGAACTCAGCCCCAGCATTTT.

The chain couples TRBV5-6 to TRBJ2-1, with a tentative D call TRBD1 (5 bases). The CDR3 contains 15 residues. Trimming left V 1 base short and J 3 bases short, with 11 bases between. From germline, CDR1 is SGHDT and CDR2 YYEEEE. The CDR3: CASSLRQGNYNEQFF. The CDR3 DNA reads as TGTGCCAGCAGCTTGAGGCAGGGAAACTACAATGAGCAGTTCTTC.

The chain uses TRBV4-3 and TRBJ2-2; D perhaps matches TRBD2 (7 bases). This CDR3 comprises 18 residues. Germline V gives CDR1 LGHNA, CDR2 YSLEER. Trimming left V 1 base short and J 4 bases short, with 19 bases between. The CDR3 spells CASSQVVWGGRGTGELFF. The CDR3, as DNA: TGCGCCAGCAGCCAAGTGGTTTGGGGGGGCCGCGGCACCGGGGAGCTGTTTTTT.

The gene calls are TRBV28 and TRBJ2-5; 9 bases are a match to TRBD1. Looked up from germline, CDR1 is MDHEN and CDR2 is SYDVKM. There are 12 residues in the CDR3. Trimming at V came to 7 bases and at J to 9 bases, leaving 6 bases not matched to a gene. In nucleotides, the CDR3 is TGTGCCAGCACGACAGGGGGGGAGGCCCAGTACTTC. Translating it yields CASTTGGEAQYF.

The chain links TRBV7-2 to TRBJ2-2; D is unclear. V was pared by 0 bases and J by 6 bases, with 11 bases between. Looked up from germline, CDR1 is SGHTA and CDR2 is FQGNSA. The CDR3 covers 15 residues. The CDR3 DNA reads TGTGCCAGCAGCTTAGCGGGCACGATGGCCGGGGAGCTGTTTTTT. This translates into CASSLAGTMAGELFF. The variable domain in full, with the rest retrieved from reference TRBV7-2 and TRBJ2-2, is GAGVSQSPSNKVTEKGKDVELRCDPISGHTALYWYRQSLGQGLEFLIYFQGNSAPDKSGLPSDRFSAERTGGSVSTLTIQRTQQEDSAVYLCASSLAGTMAGELFFGEGSRLTVL.

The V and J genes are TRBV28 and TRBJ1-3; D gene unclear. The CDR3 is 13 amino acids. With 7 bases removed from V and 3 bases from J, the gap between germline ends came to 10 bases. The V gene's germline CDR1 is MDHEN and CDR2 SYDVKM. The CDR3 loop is CASKKGGGNTIYF. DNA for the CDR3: TGTGCCAGCAAGAAGGGAGGTGGAAACACCATATATTTT.

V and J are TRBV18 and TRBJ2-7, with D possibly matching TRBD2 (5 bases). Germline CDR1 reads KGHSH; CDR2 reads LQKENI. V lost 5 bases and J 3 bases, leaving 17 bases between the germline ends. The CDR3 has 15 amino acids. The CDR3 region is CASSSPDSAGYEQYF. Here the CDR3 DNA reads TGTGCCAGCTCATCTCCGGACTCGGCGGGCTACGAGCAGTACTTC. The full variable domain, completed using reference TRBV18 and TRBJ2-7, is NAGVMQNPRHLVRRRGQEARLRCSPMKGHSHVYWYRQLPEEGLKFMVYLQKENIIDESGMPKERFSAEFPKEGPSILRIQQVVRGDSAAYFCASSSPDSAGYEQYFGPGTRLTVT.

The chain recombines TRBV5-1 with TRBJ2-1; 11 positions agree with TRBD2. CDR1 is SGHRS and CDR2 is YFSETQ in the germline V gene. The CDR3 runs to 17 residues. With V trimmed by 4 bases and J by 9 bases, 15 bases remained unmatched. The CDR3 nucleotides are TGCGCCAGCAGCCTCGGACTAGCGGGTCTCCCGTCCGGTGAGCAGTTCTTC. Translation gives CASSLGLAGLPSGEQFF.

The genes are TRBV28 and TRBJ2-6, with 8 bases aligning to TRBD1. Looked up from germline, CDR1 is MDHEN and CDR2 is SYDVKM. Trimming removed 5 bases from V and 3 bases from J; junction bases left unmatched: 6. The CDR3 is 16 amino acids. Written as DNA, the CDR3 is TGTGCCAGCAGTCGGGACAGGTCAAGTGGGGCCAACGTCCTGACTTTC. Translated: CASSRDRSSGANVLTF.

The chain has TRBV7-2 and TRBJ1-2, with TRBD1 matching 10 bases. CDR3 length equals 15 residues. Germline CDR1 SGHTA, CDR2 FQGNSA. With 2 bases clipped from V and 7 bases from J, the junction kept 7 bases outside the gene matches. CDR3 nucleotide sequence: TGTGCCAGCAGCTTAATAGGGGACAGGGGCGCTGGCTACACCTTC. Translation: CASSLIGDRGAGYTF.

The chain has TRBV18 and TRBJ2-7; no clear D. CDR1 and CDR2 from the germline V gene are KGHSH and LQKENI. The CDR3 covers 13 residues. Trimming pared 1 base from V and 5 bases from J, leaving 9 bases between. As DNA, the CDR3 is TGTGCCAGCTCACCACTGCTCTCGGACGAGCAGTACTTC. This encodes CASSPLLSDEQYF.

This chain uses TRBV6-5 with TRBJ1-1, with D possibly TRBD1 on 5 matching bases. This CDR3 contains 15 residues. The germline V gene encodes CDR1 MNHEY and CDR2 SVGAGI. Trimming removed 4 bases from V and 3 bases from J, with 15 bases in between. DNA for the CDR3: TGTGCCAGCAGTTCTACGACAGATGGAGACACTGAAGCTTTCTTT. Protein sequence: CASSSTTDGDTEAFF.

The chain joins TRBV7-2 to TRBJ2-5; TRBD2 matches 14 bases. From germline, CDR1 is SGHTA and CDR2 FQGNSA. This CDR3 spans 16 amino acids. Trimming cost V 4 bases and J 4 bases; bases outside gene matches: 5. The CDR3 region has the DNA TGTGCCAGCAGCTCCCCAGGGACTAGCGGGAGAGAGACCCAGTACTTC. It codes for CASSSPGTSGRETQYF.

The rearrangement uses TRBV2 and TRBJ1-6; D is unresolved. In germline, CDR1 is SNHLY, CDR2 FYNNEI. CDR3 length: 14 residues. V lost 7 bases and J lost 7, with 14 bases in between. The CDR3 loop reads CASTGVETNSPLHF. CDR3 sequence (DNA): TGTGCCAGCACCGGGGTGGAGACCAATTCACCCCTCCACTTT.

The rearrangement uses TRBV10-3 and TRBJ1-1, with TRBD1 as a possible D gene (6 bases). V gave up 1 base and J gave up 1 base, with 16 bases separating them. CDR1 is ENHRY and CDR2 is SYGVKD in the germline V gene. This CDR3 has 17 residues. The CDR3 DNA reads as TGTGCCATCAGTGAGTTGGGGAGGGGGGCGAGGAACACTGAAGCTTTCTTT. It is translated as CAISELGRGARNTEAFF.